A selection of T cell receptor beta chains follows, all from one sample in a study of vaccination effects on CD4 cells after COVID-19. Their specific antigens are unknown. Sequencing used immunoSEQ multiplex PCR; TCRdb keeps in-frame clones, though not all of them. Of 35,000 to 55,000 clones detected, approximately 81% appear once; the ten largest clones hold over 25%. Sequencing used CD4+ T cells from PBMCs cultured with a peptide pool, obtained before COVID-19 vaccination. The source is a human donor who had a prior SARS-CoV-2 infection. Both conserved end residues are part of each CDR3. A D gene is named only where the DNA matches it firmly. Rows give clone size only sometimes, using once, few, many, or a class for an expanded clone.

j_call clone_size v_call d_call cdr3_aa cdr3_nt
TRBJ2-1 . TRBV11-3 . CASSLVARTTSYNEQFF TGTGCCAGCAGCTTAGTTGCCCGGACTACGTCCTACAATGAGCAGTTCTTC
TRBJ2-1 . TRBV24-1 TRBD2 CATGSSGTYNEQFF TGTGCCACCGGGAGTAGCGGGACCTACAATGAGCAGTTCTTC
TRBJ1-2 . TRBV12-3/TRBV12-4 . CASSSGQGTGYTF .
TRBJ1-5 . TRBV10-3 . CAISESGTHDQPQHF TGTGCCATCAGTGAGTCTGGGACTCACGATCAGCCCCAGCATTTT
TRBJ2-5 . TRBV6-5 . CASSNLGAQETQYF TGTGCCAGCAGTAATCTAGGCGCCCAAGAGACCCAGTACTTC
TRBJ2-5 . TRBV11-2 . CASSLVETQYF TGTGCCAGCAGCTTAGTGGAGACCCAGTACTTC
TRBJ1-6 . TRBV30 TRBD1 CAWSLGDRDNSPLHF TGTGCCTGGAGTCTTGGAGACAGGGATAATTCACCCCTCCACTTT
TRBJ2-3 . TRBV14 . CASSRGEGTDTQYF TGTGCCAGCAGTCGCGGTGAGGGCACAGATACGCAGTATTTT
TRBJ2-1 . TRBV5-1 TRBD1 CASGPGTGGYNEQFF TGCGCCAGCGGCCCCGGGACAGGGGGATACAATGAGCAGTTCTTC
TRBJ2-5 . TRBV2 TRBD2 CASSLAGAVMETQYF TGTGCCAGCAGCCTAGCGGGGGCCGTCATGGAGACCCAGTACTTC
TRBJ1-2 . TRBV11-2 TRBD1 CASSPDRGYGYTF TGTGCCAGCAGCCCGGACAGGGGCTATGGCTACACCTTC
TRBJ1-5 . TRBV19 . CASSPPLTGGYSNQPQHF TGTGCCAGTAGTCCACCCCTGACCGGTGGCTATAGCAATCAGCCCCAGCATTTT
TRBJ1-2 few TRBV2 TRBD1 CASKYTGQGGGYTF TGTGCCAGCAAATACACGGGACAGGGGGGAGGCTACACCTTC
TRBJ2-7 . TRBV7-2 . CASSLGVSGEQYF TGTGCCAGCAGCTTAGGTGTATCCGGGGAGCAGTACTTC
TRBJ2-2 . TRBV2 . CASTNRTRDTGELFF TGTGCCAGCACCAATCGGACGAGAGACACCGGGGAGCTGTTTTTT
TRBJ1-1 many TRBV11-3 . CASSSDGGHTEAFF TGTGCCAGCAGCTCGGACGGTGGCCACACTGAAGCTTTCTTT
TRBJ2-2 once TRBV7-2 . CASSPTVVRGTGELFF TGTGCCAGCAGTCCCACGGTCGTTAGGGGCACCGGGGAGCTGTTTTTT
TRBJ1-6 . TRBV14 . CASSLSITGNSPLHF TGTGCCAGCAGCCTGAGCATCACAGGGAATTCACCCCTCCACTTT
TRBJ2-5 . TRBV5-1 . CASSLGVPGAGTQYF TGCGCCAGCAGCTTGGGTGTGCCGGGGGCAGGAACCCAGTACTTC
TRBJ1-2 . TRBV6-5 . CASSYAVGIPLGYTF TGTGCCAGCAGTTACGCCGTAGGAATCCCTCTTGGCTACACCTTC
TRBJ2-7 . TRBV19 TRBD2 CASSIGTSGVYEQYF TGTGCCAGTAGTATAGGGACTAGCGGAGTTTACGAGCAGTACTTC
TRBJ1-1 . TRBV11-2 . CASSLDLSRPGAFF TGTGCCAGCAGCTTAGATCTTAGCCGTCCTGGAGCTTTCTTT
TRBJ2-2 . TRBV2 . CASTTSRNTGELFF TGTGCCAGCACCACTAGCAGGAACACCGGGGAGCTGTTTTTT
TRBJ2-7 . TRBV7-2 TRBD2 CASSFRAGTSSYYEQYF TGTGCCAGCAGCTTCAGAGCCGGGACTAGCAGCTACTACGAGCAGTACTTC
TRBJ2-3 . TRBV7-9 . CASSWDTLGADTQYF TGTGCCAGCAGCTGGGACACTTTGGGGGCAGATACGCAGTATTTT
TRBJ2-1 few TRBV3-1/TRBV3-2 . CASSQGWGSYNEQFF TGTGCCAGCAGCCAGGGTTGGGGCTCCTACAATGAGCAGTTCTTC
TRBJ2-7 . TRBV7-8 . CASSLAAGSYEQYF TGTGCCAGCAGCTTAGCGGCGGGAAGCTACGAGCAGTACTTC
TRBJ2-3 . TRBV3-1/TRBV3-2 TRBD2 CASRGPSASGGISTDTQYF TGTGCCAGCAGAGGCCCCTCGGCTAGCGGGGGCATCAGCACAGATACGCAGTATTTT
TRBJ2-1 few TRBV2 . CASTREGGGNEQFF TGTGCCAGCACCCGAGAAGGTGGGGGGAATGAGCAGTTCTTC
TRBJ1-2 . TRBV11-2 TRBD1 CASRSVRTGTDGYTF TGTGCCAGCAGATCGGTACGGACAGGGACTGATGGCTACACCTTC
TRBJ2-1 . TRBV25-1 TRBD2 CASSRLAGERWSYNEQFF TGTGCCAGCAGTAGACTAGCGGGAGAGAGGTGGTCCTACAATGAGCAGTTCTTC
TRBJ2-2 once TRBV18 TRBD1 CASSPIRTGSGELFF TGTGCCAGCTCTCCAATTAGGACAGGGTCCGGGGAGCTGTTTTTT
TRBJ2-5 . TRBV4-2 TRBD2 CASSQRTSGRYQETQYF TGTGCCAGCAGCCAAAGGACTAGCGGGAGGTACCAAGAGACCCAGTACTTC
TRBJ2-7 many TRBV20-1 TRBD2 CSASLGEGYEQYF TGCAGTGCTAGTTTAGGGGAGGGCTACGAGCAGTACTTC
TRBJ1-2 . TRBV18 . CASSPPDWSGGYTF TGTGCCAGCTCACCTCCTGACTGGTCGGGAGGCTACACCTTC
TRBJ2-1 . TRBV20-1 . CSAPRLNEQFF TGCAGTGCCCCACGCCTAAATGAGCAGTTCTTC
TRBJ1-3 . TRBV19 . CASSMSRAGNTIYF TGTGCCAGTAGTATGTCCAGGGCTGGAAACACCATATATTTT
TRBJ2-3 . TRBV11-2 TRBD1 CASSPHQGQGGLGTQYF TGTGCCAGCAGCCCACACCAGGGACAGGGGGGATTGGGTACGCAGTATTTT
TRBJ2-3 . TRBV9 TRBD2 CASSVSGGARPDTQYF TGTGCCAGCAGTGTCAGCGGGGGGGCTCGTCCAGATACGCAGTATTTT
TRBJ2-5 . TRBV6-5 . CASIRGREETQYF TGTGCCAGCATCCGCGGAAGGGAAGAGACCCAGTACTTC
TRBJ2-5 . TRBV6-6 . CASSFGGEETQYF TGTGCCAGCAGTTTTGGTGGAGAAGAGACCCAGTACTTC
TRBJ2-3 . TRBV9 . CASSSPTSNTYGDTQYF TGTGCCAGCAGCTCCCCCACTAGCAACACCTACGGGGATACGCAGTATTTT
TRBJ2-1 few TRBV7-9 TRBD2 CASSPRTSGHSYNEQFF TGTGCCAGCAGCCCCAGGACTAGCGGGCACTCCTACAATGAGCAGTTCTTC
TRBJ2-7 . TRBV29-1 TRBD2 CSAGEGLGREQYF TGCAGCGCCGGGGAGGGGTTAGGAAGGGAGCAGTACTTC
TRBJ1-5 . TRBV19 . CASRPGDSNQPQHF TGTGCCAGTAGGCCTGGTGACAGCAATCAGCCCCAGCATTTT
TRBJ1-3 few TRBV6-6 . CASREIRGGNTIYF TGTGCCAGCAGAGAAATACGAGGAGGAAACACCATATATTTT
TRBJ1-1 . TRBV3-1/TRBV3-2 . CASSPRGSTEAFF TGTGCCAGCAGCCCCCGTGGGAGCACTGAAGCTTTCTTT
TRBJ1-1 . TRBV11-2 . CASSPRALGNTEAFF TGTGCCAGCAGCCCCCGCGCTCTGGGGAACACTGAAGCTTTCTTT
TRBJ1-2 . TRBV9 TRBD1 CASSPGQGIYGYTF TGTGCCAGCAGCCCCGGACAGGGAATCTATGGCTACACCTTC
TRBJ1-6 . TRBV7-2 TRBD1 CASSATGGAFYNSPLHF TGTGCCAGCAGCGCGACAGGGGGCGCCTTTTATAATTCACCCCTCCACTTT
TRBJ1-2 . TRBV9 . CASRGTRRDSNERNYGYTF TGTGCCAGCAGAGGAACCCGCCGGGACTCAAATGAACGTAACTATGGCTACACCTTC
TRBJ1-1 few TRBV2 . CASRSRGFAEAFF TGTGCCAGCAGGTCGCGGGGATTCGCTGAAGCTTTCTTT
TRBJ2-4 once TRBV4-1 TRBD1 CASSRSDREKNIQYF TGCGCCAGCAGCCGGTCGGACAGGGAGAAAAACATTCAGTACTTC
TRBJ1-5 . TRBV30 . CAWSHQARGGNQPQHF TGTGCCTGGAGTCACCAGGCCCGAGGGGGCAATCAGCCCCAGCATTTT
TRBJ2-2 . TRBV3-1/TRBV3-2 . CASSQARPRGTGELFF TGTGCCAGCAGCCAAGCCCGGCCCAGGGGCACCGGGGAGCTGTTTTTT
TRBJ2-7 . TRBV19 TRBD1 CASSNGLGTAFYEQYF TGTGCCAGTAGTAACGGTCTTGGGACAGCTTTTTACGAGCAGTACTTC
TRBJ2-3 . TRBV30 TRBD1 CACNRGVDTQYF TGTGCCTGCAACAGGGGGGTGGATACGCAGTATTTT
TRBJ1-6 . TRBV3-1/TRBV3-2 . CASSQQQNSPLHF TGTGCCAGCAGCCAACAGCAGAATTCACCCCTCCACTTT
TRBJ1-2 few TRBV6-1 . CASSEVGSSYGYTF TGTGCCAGCAGTGAAGTGGGTTCCAGCTATGGCTACACCTTC